This TCR beta chain was sequenced in a study of immune evolution from preneoplasia to lung adenocarcinoma. This clone was detected a few times. The assay was immunoSEQ multiplex PCR, and TCRdb's table has in-frame clones only and misses some. This sample has roughly 28,000 clones, with roughly 70% found just once. Trimming removed 4 bases from V and 4 bases from J, with 9 bases in between. CDR1 and CDR2 from the germline V gene are MNHEY and SMNVEV (reference sequence). There are 13 residues in the CDR3. Resections took place in Japan or China from about 2014 to 2017. The material sequenced was FFPE invasive lung adenocarcinoma tissue. The rearrangement joins TRBV27 to TRBJ2-3, with no clear D. The sequence was obtained from a person between 55 and 69 years old with invasive lung adenocarcinoma. Some clones in this sample may be carry-over from other donors' samples. This chain's CDR3 is CASSSRRPDTQYF. The CDR3 region has the DNA TGTGCCAGCAGTTCTAGGCGGCCAGATACGCAGTATTTT.